The 6 T cell receptor beta chains below all came from one sample that was sequenced in a study of cytomegalovirus exposure and HLA in healthy donors. Generated by immunoSEQ multiplex PCR, the TCRdb table keeps only in-frame clones and is missing some. The repertoire holds some 160,000 clones, with 70% to 90% as singletons. Sequences were obtained from PBMCs. The receptors shown here come from a man in his late teens or twenties in good health and CMV-seronegative.

V is TRBV5-6 and J is TRBJ2-5; 9 nucleotides match TRBD2. Germline assignment: CDR1 SGHDT and CDR2 YYEEEE. J was trimmed by 2 bases and V by 3 bases; bases with no gene match: 2. This CDR3 contains 14 residues. The CDR3 sequence is CASSSTSGQETQYF. The CDR3 DNA follows: TGTGCCAGCAGCTCGACTAGCGGACAAGAGACCCAGTACTTC.

The chain has TRBV25-1 and TRBJ2-7; 9 positions agree with TRBD1. Germline V gene sequence: CDR1 MGHDK, CDR2 SYGVNS. The CDR3 runs to 15 residues. V shed 2 bases and J 5 bases; nucleotides not matched to a gene: 7. The CDR3 spells CASSETGTGMHEQYF. Here the CDR3 DNA reads TGTGCCAGCAGTGAAACTGGGACAGGGATGCACGAGCAGTACTTC.

This chain joins TRBV6-1 and TRBJ2-7; 10 bases line up with TRBD1. After removal of 0 bases from V and 6 bases from J, the junction contained 5 bases not matched to a gene. Per germline, CDR1 MNHNS and CDR2 SASEGT. This CDR3 spans 15 amino acids. In nucleotides, the CDR3 is TGTGCCAGCAGTGAAGCGCTCGGGGACAGGGGCGAGCAGTACGTC. This translates into CASSEALGDRGEQYV.

V gene TRBV7-2 combines with J gene TRBJ2-4; 13 nucleotides align to TRBD2. CDR3 length: 15 amino acids. CDR1 and CDR2 from the germline V gene are SGHTA and FQGNSA. The ends lost 5 bases at V and 9 bases at J; junction bases unmatched: 7. The CDR3 loop is CASSHGLAGVSIQYF. CDR3 nucleotide sequence: TGTGCCAGCAGCCACGGACTAGCGGGGGTGAGCATTCAGTACTTC.

This clone was picked up a small number of times. The rearrangement links TRBV28 to TRBJ2-7, with 7 bases that match TRBD1. This CDR3 is 14 amino acids long. V lost 4 bases to trimming and J lost 1 base; unmatched junction nucleotides: 4. From germline, CDR1 is MDHEN and CDR2 SYDVKM. DNA for the CDR3: TGTGCCAGCAGTTCAAGGACAGGATCCTACGAGCAGTACGTC. Amino acids: CASSSRTGSYEQYV.

This clone has only one observation. The rearrangement uses TRBV7-5 and TRBJ1-6. TRBV7-5 is marked as a pseudogene. CDR3 length equals 15 residues. The CDR3 is CVRSSGGVMNSPLHF. DNA for the CDR3: TGTGTCAGAAGCTCGGGGGGTGTGATGAATTCACCCCTCCACTTT.